These 2 T cell receptor beta chains were all obtained from the same sample, sequenced in a study of T cells in Graves' hyperthyroidism and ophthalmopathy. Amplification yielded TCR beta CDR3 regions, with RNA transcripts as the source. The HTBI set primed first-round TCR CDR3 RT-PCR. TCRdb used MiXCR to reprocess the multiplex PCR reads, holding one entry per CDR3 protein. The table records 100,000 to 130,000 distinct CDR3 sequences, 16% of them present only once. Sequencing was performed on blood. The receptor source for this set is a woman aged 45-65 years with Graves' hyperthyroidism.

This clonotype has a count of ten or more. V usage is TRBV5-1 and J usage is TRBJ2-7; TRBD1 is a possible D gene (6 bases). The V gene lost 2 bases and the J gene lost 6 bases, with 12 bases spanning the gap. Looked up from germline, CDR1 is SGHRS and CDR2 is YFSETQ. The CDR3 length is 13 residues. Here the CDR3 reads CASSLQGLAEQYF. The CDR3 region has the DNA TGCGCCAGCAGCTTACAGGGATTGGCCGAGCAGTACTTC.

This clonotype came up many times. The CDR3 sequence: CASSPGQATYSNQPQHF. The CDR3 bases are TGTGCCAGCAGCCCCGGACAGGCAACATATAGCAATCAGCCCCAGCATTTT. V usage is TRBV5-8 and J usage is TRBJ1-5, with TRBD1 identical over 7 bases. Looked up from germline, CDR1 is SGHTS and CDR2 is YDEGEE. J gave up 0 bases and V 4 bases, and 10 bases lay outside the gene matches. This CDR3 region has 17 residues. The variable domain in full, completed from reference TRBV5-8 and TRBJ1-5, reads EAGVTQSPTHLIKTRGQQATLRCSPISGHTSVYWYQQALGLGLQFLLWYDEGEERNRGNFPPRFSGRQFPNYSSELNVNALELEDSALYLCASSPGQATYSNQPQHFGDGTRLSIL.